The present entry profiles one TCR beta chain with its context. The antigen is not known. Germline loops: CDR1 GTSNPN, CDR2 SVGIG (reference sequence). There are 12 residues in the CDR3. The germline V and J ends were trimmed by 3 bases and 6 bases, with 12 bases remaining between them. Some clones are missing from TCRdb's copy, which holds only in-frame ones; the method was immunoSEQ multiplex PCR. The table includes approximately 940,000 clones, more than 75% detected once. This entry belongs to a study of shared clonotypes between healthy human individuals. Points from the study as a whole: Generally, naive subsets (rather than memory subsets) showed larger estimated richness. Clonotypes shared by all four donors outscored non-shared clonotypes in generation probability. Rarefaction analysis demonstrated incomplete sorted-subset sequencing notwithstanding large depth. Naive CD4 clonotypes overlapped across a handful of donors at about 5%.

The sample taken for sequencing was memory CD4+ T cells sorted from blood. Indicated subset: CD45RA-negative fraction. This chain links TRBV30 with TRBJ2-7, with a tentative D call TRBD2 (6 bases). This clonotype was sampled from a man between 18 and 29 years old in good health. The CDR3 region has the DNA TGTGCCTGGAGATTTGGAGGGGCCGAGCAGTACTTC. This gives the protein CAWRFGGAEQYF.